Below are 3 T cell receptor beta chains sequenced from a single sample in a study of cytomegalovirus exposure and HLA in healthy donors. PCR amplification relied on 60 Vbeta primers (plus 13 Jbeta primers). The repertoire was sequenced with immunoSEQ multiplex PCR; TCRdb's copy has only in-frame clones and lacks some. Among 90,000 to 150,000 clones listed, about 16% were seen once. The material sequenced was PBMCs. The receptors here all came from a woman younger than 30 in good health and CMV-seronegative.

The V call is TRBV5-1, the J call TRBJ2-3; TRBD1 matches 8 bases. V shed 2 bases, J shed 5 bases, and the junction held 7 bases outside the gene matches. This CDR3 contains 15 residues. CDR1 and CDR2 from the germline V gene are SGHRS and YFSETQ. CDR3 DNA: TGCGCCAGCAGCTTTGCAGGGGGCGCCGGAGATACGCAGTATTTT. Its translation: CASSFAGGAGDTQYF.

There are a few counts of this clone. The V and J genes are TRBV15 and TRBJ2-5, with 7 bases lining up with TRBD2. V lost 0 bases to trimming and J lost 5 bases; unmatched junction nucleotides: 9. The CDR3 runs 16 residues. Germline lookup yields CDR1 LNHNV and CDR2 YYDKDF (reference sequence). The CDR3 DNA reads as TGTGCCACCAGCAGAGATCCTGCGGGAGCAGGGGAGACCCAGTACTTC. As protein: CATSRDPAGAGETQYF.

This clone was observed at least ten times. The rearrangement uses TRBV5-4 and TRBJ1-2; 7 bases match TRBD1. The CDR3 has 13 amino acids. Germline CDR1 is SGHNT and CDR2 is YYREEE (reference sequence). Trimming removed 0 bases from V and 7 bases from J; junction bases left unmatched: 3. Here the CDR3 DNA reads TGTGCCAGCAGCTTGGCTTACAGGGGTGGCTACACCTTC. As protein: CASSLAYRGGYTF.